The T cell receptor (beta chain) described here comes from a study of T cell responses to AZD1222 COVID-19 vaccine. Study background: Second-dose schedules of about 4 or about 12 weeks were combined. Overall study results and limits: Vaccine-associated CD4 TCRs spanned spike, dominant at 160-218 and 743-854. Increases in Spike-specific TCR breadth and depth were seen after two AZD1222 doses.

Clones were sequenced by immunoSEQ multiplex PCR, and TCRdb holds only the in-frame ones, with some missing. This table holds approximately 110,000 clones, around 90% found once. Trimming took 0 bases from V and 2 from J, leaving 12 bases between them. Per the germline V gene, CDR1 is SGDLS and CDR2 is YYNGEE. The CDR3 has 16 amino acids. In the case of this clone: Antigen: not known.

This sequence joins TRBV9 and TRBJ1-3; D might be TRBD1 (5 bases). The specimen was peripheral blood, collected on day 0 of AZD1222 vaccination. This TCR derives from an adult in good health. CDR3 loop: CASSVESDTPGNTIYF. The DNA of the CDR3 is TGTGCCAGCAGCGTAGAATCGGACACGCCTGGAAACACCATATATTTT. Variable domain in full (rest from reference TRBV9 and TRBJ1-3): DSGVTQTPKHLITATGQRVTLRCSPRSGDLSVYWYQQSLDQGLQFLIQYYNGEERAKGNILERFSAQQFPDLHSELNLSSLELGDSALYFCASSVESDTPGNTIYFGEGSWLTVV.